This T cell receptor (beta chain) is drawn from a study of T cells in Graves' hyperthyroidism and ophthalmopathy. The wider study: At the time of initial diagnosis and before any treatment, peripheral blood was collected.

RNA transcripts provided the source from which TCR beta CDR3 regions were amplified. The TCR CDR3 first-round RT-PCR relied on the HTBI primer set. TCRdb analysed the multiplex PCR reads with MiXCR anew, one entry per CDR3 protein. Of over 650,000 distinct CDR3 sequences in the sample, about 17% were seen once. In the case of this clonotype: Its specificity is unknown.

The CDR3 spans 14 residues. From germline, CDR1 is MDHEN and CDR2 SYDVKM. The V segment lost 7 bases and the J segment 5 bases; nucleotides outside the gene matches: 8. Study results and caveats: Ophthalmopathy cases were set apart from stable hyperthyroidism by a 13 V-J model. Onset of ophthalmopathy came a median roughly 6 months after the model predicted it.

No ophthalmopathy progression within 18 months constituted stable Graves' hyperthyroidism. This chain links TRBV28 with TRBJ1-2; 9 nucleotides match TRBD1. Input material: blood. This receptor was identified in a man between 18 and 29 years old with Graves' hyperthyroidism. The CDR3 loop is CASTTGTGNYGYTF. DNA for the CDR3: TGTGCCAGCACTACCGGGACAGGGAATTATGGCTACACCTTC.